These 31 T cell receptor beta chains were all obtained from the same sample, sequenced in a study of metastatic and nonmetastatic thyroid tumors. No patient received treatment before thyroid surgery. TCRdb redid the clone calls on the PCR reads using MiXCR. Here the sample spans about 28,000 clones, 16% being singletons. The sequenced sample was blood. The receptors here all came from a female donor with papillary thyroid cancer or a benign thyroid nodule (not recorded which). Some clones in this sample may be carry-over from other donors' samples.

This clone was observed many times. CDR3 in DNA: TGTGCCAGCAGCCAAATAAGCCTGGGCACCGGGGAGCTGTTTTTT. It encodes CASSQISLGTGELFF. The rearrangement links TRBV3-1 to TRBJ2-2, with D unresolved. CDR1 is LGHDT, CDR2 YNNKEL, per germline (reference sequence). The CDR3 runs to 15 residues. Trimming pared 2 bases from V and 4 bases from J, leaving 11 bases between.

This clone was counted at least ten times. The rearrangement uses TRBV12-3 or TRBV12-4 and TRBJ2-2; D is perhaps TRBD2 (5 bases). This CDR3 comprises 17 residues. V shed 7 bases and J shed 0 bases, with 18 bases lying between them. Written as DNA, the CDR3 is TGTGCCAGCACCTTGAGCGGATTGGCCGCGAACACCGGGGAGCTGTTTTTT. It translates to CASTLSGLAANTGELFF.

Only a few counts were recorded for this clone. The junction and the germline gene differ at one end; a read error may be behind it. The rearrangement joins TRBV25-1 to TRBJ1-1, with D hard to call. This CDR3 spans 12 amino acids. From germline, CDR1 is MGHDK and CDR2 SYGVNS. CDR3 protein: CASREWNTESFF. CDR3 nucleotides: TGTGCCAGTAGGGAATGGAACACTGAATCTTTCTTT.

This clone came up a few times. The chain links TRBV28 to TRBJ2-7; TRBD2 matches 9 bases. Germline V gene data show CDR1 as MDHEN and CDR2 as SYDVKM. The trim removed 3 bases at V and 3 bases at J, leaving 9 bases unmatched. The CDR3 has 16 amino acids. The CDR3 DNA reads TGTGCCAGCAGTTTTCTCGCGGGAGGGATCTTCTACGAGCAGTACTTC. Translation gives CASSFLAGGIFYEQYF.

In its sample, this clone was seen once. This chain joins TRBV30 and TRBJ1-6; D may be TRBD1 (6 bases). Trimming pared 0 bases from V and 10 bases from J, leaving 13 bases between. Germline CDR1 reads GTSNPN; CDR2 reads SVGIG (reference sequence). The CDR3 covers 14 residues. This chain's CDR3 is CAWSVGGPRSPLHF. CDR3 DNA: TGTGCCTGGAGTGTTGGGGGGCCTCGATCACCCCTCCACTTT. Based on the CDR3 plus reference TRBV30 and TRBJ1-6, the full variable domain is SQTIHQWPATLVQPVGSPLSLECTVEGTSNPNLYWYRQAAGRGLQLLFYSVGIGQISSEVPQNLSASRPQDRQFILSSKKLLLSDSGFYLCAWSVGGPRSPLHFGNGTRLTVT.

This clone appeared once. As DNA, the CDR3 is TGTGCCAGCAGCCAAGGAGGGCAGTGCCACGAGCAGTACTTC. Translating gives CASSQGGQCHEQYF. The rearrangement links TRBV7-3 to TRBJ2-7; D is perhaps TRBD2 (6 bases). Between the trimmed V and J ends, which lost 5 bases and 5 bases, there was a span of 16 bases. The V gene's germline CDR1 is SGHTA and CDR2 FQGTGA. This CDR3 is 14 amino acids long.

Within the sample, this clone is medium-sized. The V gene is TRBV4-1, the J gene TRBJ1-2, with D tentatively TRBD1 (6 bases). Between the trimmed V and J ends, which lost 3 bases and 8 bases, there was a span of 16 bases. CDR1 is MGHRA, CDR2 YSYEKL, per germline. The CDR3 runs 14 residues. This CDR3 reads CASSQPVQGKGYTF. In DNA form, the CDR3 reads TGCGCCAGCAGCCAGCCTGTACAGGGAAAGGGCTACACCTTC.

In its sample, this clone was seen a few times. The chain couples TRBV12-3 or TRBV12-4 to TRBJ2-3; D possibly matches TRBD1 or TRBD2 (5 bases each). The CDR3 spans 12 residues. With 10 bases removed from V and 3 bases from J, the gap between germline ends came to 11 bases. The CDR3 coding sequence is TGTGCCATCTCCGGGGCGACAGATACGCAGTATTTT. Translated, it gives CAISGATDTQYF.

This clone was observed at least ten times. The chain combines TRBV20-1 with TRBJ2-6; D is perhaps TRBD2 (5 bases). Trimming removed 1 base from V and 0 bases from J, with 7 bases in between. The CDR3 runs to 15 residues. The germline V gene has CDR1 DFQATT and CDR2 SNEGSKA (reference sequence). This CDR3 reads CSARVRVSGANVLTF. The DNA for the CDR3 is TGCAGTGCTAGAGTGAGGGTCTCTGGGGCCAACGTCCTGACTTTC.

This clone was seen more than once but under ten times. Germline is not matched at one junction end, which may reflect a read error. The chain is built from TRBV11-2 and TRBJ2-1, with D possibly matching TRBD2 (6 bases). CDR3 length: 16 residues. Germline CDR1 reads SGHAT; CDR2 reads FQNNGV. The DNA for the CDR3 is TGTGCCAGCAGCTTATGGAGGGAGGTCTCCTACAATGAGCAGTTCTTT. Protein: CASSLWREVSYNEQFF.

This clone was detected many times. This CDR3 is CSASVPGKIEAFF. The CDR3 bases are TGCAGTGCTAGTGTCCCGGGCAAGATTGAAGCTTTCTTT. The V call is TRBV20-1, the J call TRBJ1-1, with D unresolved. The V and J ends lost 3 bases and 7 bases respectively, with 15 bases between them. The CDR3 spans 13 residues. Per the germline V gene, CDR1 is DFQATT and CDR2 is SNEGSKA (reference sequence).

V gene TRBV5-6 combines with J gene TRBJ2-7; tentative D call: TRBD2 (6 bases). The CDR3 contains 14 residues. Germline V lookup: CDR1 SGHDT, CDR2 YYEEEE. Trimming left V 2 bases short and J 3 bases short, with 12 bases between. This CDR3 is CASSFPGRDYEQYF. The CDR3, as DNA: TGTGCCAGCAGCTTTCCCGGGAGAGACTACGAGCAGTACTTC.

This clone was recorded at least ten times. The rearrangement links TRBV12-5 to TRBJ2-5, with D perhaps matching TRBD1 (7 bases). V was clipped by 7 bases and J by 4 bases, with 16 bases between them. Per germline, CDR1 LGHNT and CDR2 FRNRAP. The length of the CDR3 is 14 residues. DNA of the CDR3: TGTGCTAGTGCTCAGGAGGGGGCTGGAGAGACCCAGTACTTC. Encoded protein: CASAQEGAGETQYF.

The chain is built from TRBV6-1 and TRBJ2-1, with 7 bases identical to TRBD2. The germline gives CDR1 MNHNS, CDR2 SASEGT. The CDR3 contains 16 residues. The V and J ends lost 4 bases and 10 bases, in that order; junction bases with no gene match: 16. CDR3 sequence (DNA): TGTGCCAGCAGTGCCCGTCCAGCGGGATGGCCGTCAGAGCAGTTCTTC. As protein: CASSARPAGWPSEQFF.

In its sample, this clone was seen many times. The chain joins TRBV7-2 to TRBJ2-5; 8 bases fit TRBD1. With 2 bases clipped from V and 5 bases from J, the junction kept 28 bases outside the gene matches. The CDR3 has 22 amino acids. Germline CDR1 and CDR2: SGHTA and FQGNSA. CDR3 nucleotides: TGTGCCAGCAGCTTACAGGCGGGACAGGTTTTTGCCCCCGCCGTCCTGGTCGAGACCCAGTACTTC. Its protein is CASSLQAGQVFAPAVLVETQYF. The entire variable domain, with the rest obtained from reference TRBV7-2 and TRBJ2-5, is as follows: GAGVSQSPSNKVTEKGKDVELRCDPISGHTALYWYRQSLGQGLEFLIYFQGNSAPDKSGLPSDRFSAERTGGSVSTLTIQRTQQEDSAVYLCASSLQAGQVFAPAVLVETQYFGPGTRLLVL.

This clone was found a few times. One base away lies a much larger clone, so this may be a sequencing read error. Without the conserved terminal phenylalanine or tryptophan, this CDR3 likely stems from a read error. The J gene is TRBJ2-3, the V gene TRBV11-1, with 7 bases aligning to TRBD1. The germline gives CDR1 SGHAT, CDR2 FQDESV (reference sequence). The CDR3 is made up of 16 amino acids. The V segment lost 2 bases and the J segment 0 bases; nucleotides outside the gene matches: 5. The CDR3 reads CASSLMGTASTDTQYV. As DNA, the CDR3 is TGTGCCAGCAGCTTAATGGGGACAGCCAGCACAGATACGCAGTATGTT.

This clone was recorded many times. The rearrangement joins TRBV6-2 or TRBV6-3 to TRBJ1-1, with D possibly matching TRBD1 (6 bases). Germline CDR1 reads MNHEY; CDR2 reads SVGEGT. Trimming stripped 5 bases from V and 5 bases from J, with 15 bases between. CDR3 length equals 14 residues. CDR3: CASSVGGVDTEAFF. CDR3 coding DNA: TGTGCCAGCAGTGTCGGGGGCGTGGATACTGAAGCTTTCTTT.

This clone has a count of ten or more. The V gene is TRBV7-9, the J gene TRBJ1-2; 7 bases are shared with TRBD1. Germline V gives CDR1 SEHNR, CDR2 FQNEAQ (reference sequence). CDR3 size: 12 residues. The V gene end was trimmed by 5 bases and the J gene end by 11 bases; junction bases not matched to a gene: 8. CDR3 amino acids: CASSPGQDRYTF. The DNA of the CDR3 is TGTGCCAGCAGCCCAGGACAGGACCGTTACACCTTC. Combining the CDR3 with reference TRBV7-9 and TRBJ1-2 gives the whole variable domain DTGVSQNPRHKITKRGQNVTFRCDPISEHNRLYWYRQTLGQGPEFLTYFQNEAQLEKSRLLSDRFSAERPKGSFSTLEIQRTEQGDSAMYLCASSPGQDRYTFGSGTRLTVV.

This clone was seen repeatedly, ten times or more. The chain couples TRBV29-1 to TRBJ1-5, with D possibly TRBD1 on 5 matching bases. CDR3 length: 13 residues. From germline, CDR1 is SQVTM and CDR2 ANQGSEA. V lost 4 bases and J 5 bases, leaving 12 bases between the germline ends. CDR3 bases: TGCAGCGTTGCCTACGGGGGGGATCAGCCCCAGCATTTT. Translated, it gives CSVAYGGDQPQHF.

Worth noting for this clone: Its ends do not fully match the called genes, so a read error is possible. J is TRBJ2-7 and V is TRBV19; D is possibly TRBD1 or TRBD2 (5 bases each). CDR1 and CDR2 from the germline V gene are LNHDA and SQIVND (reference sequence). The CDR3 has 15 amino acids. The CDR3 bases are TGTGCCAGTAGTGACCGGGGCCTAACGACCTACGATCAGTACTTC. Translated, it gives CASSDRGLTTYDQYF.

Worth noting for this clone: Relative to the germline gene, one junction end is altered; a read error may explain this. The chain recombines TRBV11-2 with TRBJ2-1, with D perhaps TRBD1 (6 bases). Germline CDR1 reads SGHAT; CDR2 reads FQNNGV. This CDR3 spans 13 amino acids. CDR3 nucleotide sequence: TGTGCCATCAGCGTGGACAGCATGCATGAGCAGTTCTTC. Translated: CAISVDSMHEQFF. The full variable domain, with the rest looked up from reference TRBV11-2 and TRBJ2-1, is EAGVAQSPRYKIIEKRQSVAFWCNPISGHATLYWYQQILGQGPKLLIQFQNNGVVDDSQLPKDRFSAERLKGVDSTLKIQPAKLEDSAVYLCAISVDSMHEQFFGPGTRLTVL.

This clone appeared a few times. This rearrangement joins TRBV6-2 or TRBV6-3 to TRBJ2-7; D gene uncertain. CDR1 and CDR2 (germline): MNHEY, SVGEGT. V lost 7 bases to trimming and J lost 1 base, with 20 bases between them. CDR3 size: 16 residues. This chain's CDR3 is CASISEVATWSYEQYF. The CDR3 nucleotides read TGTGCCAGCATTTCCGAAGTGGCTACTTGGTCCTACGAGCAGTACTTC.

There are many counts of this clone. The chain recombines TRBV5-1 with TRBJ1-2, with 8 bases lining up with TRBD1. This CDR3 has 14 residues. CDR1 and CDR2 from the germline V gene are SGHRS and YFSETQ. The junction had 8 bases not matched to a gene; V was cut back by 7 bases and J by 3 bases. The CDR3 spells CASAPDRGDYGYTF. The DNA of the CDR3 is TGCGCCAGCGCCCCAGACAGGGGCGACTATGGCTACACCTTC.

This clone appeared many times. The rearrangement links TRBV7-6 to TRBJ2-4, with TRBD2 matching 11 bases. This CDR3 contains 18 residues. Germline V gene sequence: CDR1 SGHVS, CDR2 FNYEAQ. Trimming cost V 6 bases and J 0 bases; bases outside gene matches: 10. CDR3 DNA sequence: TGTGCCAGCAGATGTACCGGGACTAGCGGATTAGCCAAAAACATTCAGTACTTC. This encodes CASRCTGTSGLAKNIQYF.

This clone was recorded many times. The gene calls are TRBV7-2 and TRBJ2-7, with D maybe TRBD2 (6 bases). The V and J ends lost 1 base and 6 bases respectively, with 13 bases between them. Per the germline V gene, CDR1 is SGHTA and CDR2 is FQGNSA. This CDR3 is 14 amino acids long. As DNA, the CDR3 is TGTGCCAGCAGCTTAGGTGGGGGGAGGCCCGAGCAGTACTTC. Amino acids: CASSLGGGRPEQYF.

The V call is TRBV28, the J call TRBJ2-7; perhaps D is TRBD1 or TRBD2 (7 bases each). The length of the CDR3 is 12 residues. Per the germline V gene, CDR1 is MDHEN and CDR2 is SYDVKM. In nucleotides, the CDR3 is TGTGTCAGGGGGGGGAGCTCCTACGAGCAGTACTTC. Translating it yields CVRGGSSYEQYF.

This clone has at least ten counts. V and J are TRBV3-1 and TRBJ2-1, with 13 bases that match TRBD2. Germline trimming cut 8 bases from V and 7 bases from J; bases unmatched to any gene: 5. The CDR3 is 14 residues long. CDR1 LGHDT and CDR2 YNNKEL come from the germline V gene (reference sequence). The CDR3: CASAWTSGSNEQFF. The DNA for the CDR3 is TGTGCCAGCGCCTGGACTAGCGGGAGTAATGAGCAGTTCTTC.

This clone was found many times. This rearrangement joins TRBV18 to TRBJ2-7, with 13 bases identical to TRBD2. Germline CDR1 is KGHSH and CDR2 is LQKENI. This CDR3 is 15 amino acids long. J was trimmed by 3 bases and V by 5 bases; bases with no gene match: 4. The CDR3 bases are TGTGCCAGCTCAGAGGGGACTAGCGGGGTCTACGAGCAGTACTTC. Its protein is CASSEGTSGVYEQYF.

The V call is TRBV18, the J call TRBJ1-2; weak D call: TRBD1 (5 bases). Germline V lookup: CDR1 KGHSH, CDR2 LQKENI. This CDR3 is built from 15 residues. V lost 1 base, J lost 5 bases, and 14 bases lay in between. The DNA of the CDR3 is TGTGCCAGCTCACCACAACCGAAAGGGGAGTATGGCTACACCTTC. Translating gives CASSPQPKGEYGYTF.

This clone was seen a handful of times. The genes are TRBV24-1 and TRBJ1-1; unclear D gene. Germline V gene sequence: CDR1 KGHDR, CDR2 SFDVKD. The CDR3 has 14 amino acids. The V and J ends lost 5 bases and 0 bases respectively, with 9 bases between them. CDR3 region: CATSGSVLNTEAFF. DNA for the CDR3: TGTGCCACCAGTGGGTCAGTATTGAACACTGAAGCTTTCTTT.

This sequence joins TRBV6-5 and TRBJ1-1; D possibly corresponds to TRBD1 (5 bases). V lost 2 bases and J 5 bases, leaving 12 bases between the germline ends. Germline assignment: CDR1 MNHEY and CDR2 SVGAGI. This CDR3 is 14 amino acids long. This CDR3 is CASSYTGRGTEAFF. The CDR3 DNA is TGTGCCAGCAGTTACACGGGGCGCGGGACTGAAGCTTTCTTT.